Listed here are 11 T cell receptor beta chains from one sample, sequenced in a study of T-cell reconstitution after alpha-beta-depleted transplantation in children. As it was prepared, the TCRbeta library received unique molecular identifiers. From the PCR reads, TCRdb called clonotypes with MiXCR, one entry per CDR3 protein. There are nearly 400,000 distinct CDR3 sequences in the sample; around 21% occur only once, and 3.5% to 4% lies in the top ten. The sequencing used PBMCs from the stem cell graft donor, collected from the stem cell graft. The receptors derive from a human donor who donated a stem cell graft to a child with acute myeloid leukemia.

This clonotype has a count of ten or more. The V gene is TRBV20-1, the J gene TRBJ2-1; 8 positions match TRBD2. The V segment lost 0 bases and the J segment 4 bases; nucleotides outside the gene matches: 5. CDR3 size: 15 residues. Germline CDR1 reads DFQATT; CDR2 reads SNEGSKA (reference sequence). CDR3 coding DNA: TGCAGTGCTAGAGAAGGACTAGCCAAGTACAATGAGCAGTTCTTC. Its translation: CSAREGLAKYNEQFF.

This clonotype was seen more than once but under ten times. The CDR3 DNA follows: TGTGCTAGTGCCCCCCCAGATACGGAGACCCAGTACTTC. The encoded protein is CASAPPDTETQYF. V gene TRBV12-5 combines with J gene TRBJ2-5; D remains unclear. Germline V gene data show CDR1 as LGHNT and CDR2 as FRNRAP. The CDR3 consists of 13 residues. The V and J ends lost 7 bases and 5 bases respectively, with 14 bases between them.

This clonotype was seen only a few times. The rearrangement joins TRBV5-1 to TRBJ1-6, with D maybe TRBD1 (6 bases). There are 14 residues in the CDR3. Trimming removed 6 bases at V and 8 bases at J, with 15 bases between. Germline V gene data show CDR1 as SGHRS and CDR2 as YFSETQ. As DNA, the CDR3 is TGCGCCAGCACCCGTACAGGGTGGGATTCACCCCTCCACTTT. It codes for CASTRTGWDSPLHF. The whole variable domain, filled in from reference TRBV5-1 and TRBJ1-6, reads KAGVTQTPRYLIKTRGQQVTLSCSPISGHRSVSWYQQTPGQGLQFLFEYFSETQRNKGNFPGRFSGRQFSNSRSEMNVSTLELGDSALYLCASTRTGWDSPLHFGNGTRLTVT.

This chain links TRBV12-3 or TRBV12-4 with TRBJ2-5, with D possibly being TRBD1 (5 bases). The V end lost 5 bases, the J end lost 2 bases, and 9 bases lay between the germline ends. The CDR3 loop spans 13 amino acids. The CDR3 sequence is CASSRGRQETQYF. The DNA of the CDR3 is TGTGCCAGCAGTAGGGGTCGTCAAGAGACCCAGTACTTC.

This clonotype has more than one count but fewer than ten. CDR3 amino acids: CASSFNWGTEAFF. CDR3 nucleotide sequence: TGCGCCAGCAGCTTTAATTGGGGCACTGAAGCTTTCTTT. The genes are TRBV5-1 and TRBJ1-1, with D hard to call. Germline V gene data show CDR1 as SGHRS and CDR2 as YFSETQ. Trimming took 2 bases from V and 4 from J, leaving 9 bases between them. The CDR3 runs to 13 residues.

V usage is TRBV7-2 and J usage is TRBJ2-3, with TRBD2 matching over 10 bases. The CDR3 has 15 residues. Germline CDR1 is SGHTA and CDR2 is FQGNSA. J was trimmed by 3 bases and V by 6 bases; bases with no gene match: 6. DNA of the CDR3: TGTGCCAGCAGACGGGTAGCGGGAGGTACAGATACGCAGTATTTT. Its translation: CASRRVAGGTDTQYF.

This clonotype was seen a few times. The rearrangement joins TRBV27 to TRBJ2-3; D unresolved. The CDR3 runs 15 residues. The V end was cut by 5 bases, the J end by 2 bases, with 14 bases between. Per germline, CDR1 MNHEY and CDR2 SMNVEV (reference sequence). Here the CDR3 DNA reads TGTGCCAGCAGTCCAACCGGGCCCTACACAGATACGCAGTATTTT. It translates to CASSPTGPYTDTQYF.

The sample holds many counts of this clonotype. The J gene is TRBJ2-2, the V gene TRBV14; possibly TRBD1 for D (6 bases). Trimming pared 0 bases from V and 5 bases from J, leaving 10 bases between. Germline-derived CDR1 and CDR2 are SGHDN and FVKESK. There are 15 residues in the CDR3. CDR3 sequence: CASSQENRATGELFF. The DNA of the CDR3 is TGTGCCAGCAGCCAAGAGAACAGGGCGACCGGGGAGCTGTTTTTT.

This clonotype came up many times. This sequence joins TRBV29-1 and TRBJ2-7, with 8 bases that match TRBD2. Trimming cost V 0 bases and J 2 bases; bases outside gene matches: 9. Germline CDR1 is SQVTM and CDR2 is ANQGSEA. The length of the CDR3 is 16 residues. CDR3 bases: TGCAGCGTTGAAGATCCCAGCGGGAGATCAACCTACGAGCAGTACTTC. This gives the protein CSVEDPSGRSTYEQYF.

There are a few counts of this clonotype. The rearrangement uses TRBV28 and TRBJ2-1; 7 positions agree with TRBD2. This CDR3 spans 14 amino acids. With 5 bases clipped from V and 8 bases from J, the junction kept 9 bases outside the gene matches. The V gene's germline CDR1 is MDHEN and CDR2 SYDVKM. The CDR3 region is CASSPYGREYEQFF. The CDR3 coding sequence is TGTGCCAGCAGTCCCTACGGGCGGGAGTATGAGCAGTTCTTC.

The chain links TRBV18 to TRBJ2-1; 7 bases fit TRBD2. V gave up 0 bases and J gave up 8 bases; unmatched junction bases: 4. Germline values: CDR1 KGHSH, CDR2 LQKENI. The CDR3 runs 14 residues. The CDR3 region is CASSPPLAVDEQFF. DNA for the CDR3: TGTGCCAGCTCACCACCGCTAGCGGTCGATGAGCAGTTCTTC.